This T cell receptor (beta chain) was obtained from a study of glioma-infiltrating T cells. General study results and limits: CDR3 overlap between tissue and blood was very small. Above-expected tissue-blood divergence occurred in all gliomas, most in low-grade ones.

Amplification of TCR alpha and beta CDR3 regions from RNA used iRepertoire nested multiplex PCR. For one-step reverse transcription and amplification, about 90-450 ng of tissue mRNA or PBMC total RNA was used. A single record per CDR3 protein comes from TCRdb applying MiXCR to the multiplex PCR reads. The sample holds under 200,000 distinct CDR3 sequences, roughly 32% seen once. Points on this clonotype: Its specificity is not known. As the CDR3 is not closed by the conserved phenylalanine or tryptophan, this likely results from a read error.

Germline V gene lookup returns CDR1 LGHNT and CDR2 FRNRAP. The CDR3 loop spans 13 amino acids. V was pared by 1 base and J by 3 bases, with 7 bases between. The rearrangement links TRBV12-5 to TRBJ2-7; D unresolved. The source material was glioma tissue, nonneoplastic brain tissue, or PBMCs (not recorded which). The TCR sequence derives from a human donor with low-grade glioma or glioblastoma, undergoing nonglioma brain surgery, or in good health (not recorded which). The CDR3 loop is CASGLDPGYEQYL. The CDR3 DNA sequence: TGTGCTAGTGGTTTGGATCCAGGCTACGAGCAGTACCTC.